This TCR beta chain is drawn from a study of CD8 T cells in ankylosing spondylitis. TCRdb reanalysed the 5' RACE reads using MiXCR and keeps one entry per CDR3 protein. The data contain around 160,000 distinct CDR3 sequences, around a tenth of them singletons. A few counts support this clonotype. The TCR sequence derives from a male donor with ankylosing spondylitis or in good health (not recorded which). The sequencing sample was made of blood, either unsorted or a sorted T cell fraction (not recorded which).

For the CDR3, the DNA is TGTGCCAGCAGCTTAGAAAGGGCAGGGGGCATGGATACGCAGTATTTT. This codes for CASSLERAGGMDTQYF. V and J are TRBV11-2 and TRBJ2-3, with 8 bases matching TRBD1. Germline V gene sequence: CDR1 SGHAT, CDR2 FQNNGV. The CDR3 is made up of 16 amino acids. Trimming took 0 bases from V and 6 from J; bases not matched to a gene: 8.